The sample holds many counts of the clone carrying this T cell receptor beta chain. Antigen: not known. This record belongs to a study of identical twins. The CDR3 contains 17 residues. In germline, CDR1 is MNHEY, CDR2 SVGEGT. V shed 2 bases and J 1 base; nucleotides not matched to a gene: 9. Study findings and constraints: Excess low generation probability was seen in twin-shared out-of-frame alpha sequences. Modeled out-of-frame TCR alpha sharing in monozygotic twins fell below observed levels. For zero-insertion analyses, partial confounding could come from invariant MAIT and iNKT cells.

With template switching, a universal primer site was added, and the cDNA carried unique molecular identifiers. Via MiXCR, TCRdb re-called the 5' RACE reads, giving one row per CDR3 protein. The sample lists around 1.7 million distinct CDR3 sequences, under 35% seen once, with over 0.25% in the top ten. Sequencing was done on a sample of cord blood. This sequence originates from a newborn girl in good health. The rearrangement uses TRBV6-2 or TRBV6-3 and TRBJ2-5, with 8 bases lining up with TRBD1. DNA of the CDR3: TGTGCCAGCAGTTACCTGGGGACAGGAGACTTCCAAGAGACCCAGTACTTC. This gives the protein CASSYLGTGDFQETQYF.